This TCR beta chain is drawn from a study of T cell repertoires in cytomegalovirus infection. Study summary: Through public TCR beta signatures, both CMV infection and matching HLA type were indicated. Whole-study findings and limits: The cumulative frequency of public TCR beta families identified carriers of CMV plus the relevant HLA.

This clonotype was recorded many times. The antigen is unknown. TCRdb ran MiXCR on the reads and lists one entry per CDR3 protein. The sample consists of approximately 180,000 distinct CDR3 sequences, approximately 9.6% of them appearing once. CDR1 and CDR2 from the germline V gene are MGHRA and YSYEKL. The germline V and J ends were trimmed by 0 bases and 9 bases, with 17 bases remaining between them. The CDR3 runs to 15 residues. The chain combines TRBV4-1 with TRBJ1-1; D uncertain. The specimen sequenced was PBMCs. The sequence derives from a human donor in good health (CMV status not recorded). Some clones in this sample may be carry-over from other donors' samples. The CDR3 nucleotides are TGCGCCAGCAGCCAAGACCCGGGAGCGTCGGCGAAAGCTTTCTTT. Amino acid sequence: CASSQDPGASAKAFF.